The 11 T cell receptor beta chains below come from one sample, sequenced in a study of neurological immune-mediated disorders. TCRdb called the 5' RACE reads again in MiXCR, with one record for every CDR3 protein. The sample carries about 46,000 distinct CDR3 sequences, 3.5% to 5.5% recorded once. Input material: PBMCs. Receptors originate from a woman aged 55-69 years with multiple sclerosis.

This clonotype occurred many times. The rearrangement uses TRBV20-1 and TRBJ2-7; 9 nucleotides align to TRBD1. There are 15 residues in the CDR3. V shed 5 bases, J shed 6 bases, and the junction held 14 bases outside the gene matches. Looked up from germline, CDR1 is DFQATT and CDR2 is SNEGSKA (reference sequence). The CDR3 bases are TGCAGTGCTCCCGGGACAGGGAGAAATTCGGGCGAGCAGTACTTC. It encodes CSAPGTGRNSGEQYF.

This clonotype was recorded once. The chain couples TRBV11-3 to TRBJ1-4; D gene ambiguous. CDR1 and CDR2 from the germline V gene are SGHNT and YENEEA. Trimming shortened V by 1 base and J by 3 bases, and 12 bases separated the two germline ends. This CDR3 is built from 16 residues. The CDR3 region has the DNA TGTGCCAGCAGCTTAGGGTCCGCCGAAGCTAATGAAAAACTGTTTTTT. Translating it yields CASSLGSAEANEKLFF.

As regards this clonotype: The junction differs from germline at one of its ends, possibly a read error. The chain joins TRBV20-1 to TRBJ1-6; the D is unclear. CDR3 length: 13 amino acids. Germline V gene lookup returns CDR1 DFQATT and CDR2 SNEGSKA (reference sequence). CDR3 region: CSAKVTANSPLNF. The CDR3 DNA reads TGCAGTGCTAAAGTGACCGCGAATTCACCCCTCAACTTT.

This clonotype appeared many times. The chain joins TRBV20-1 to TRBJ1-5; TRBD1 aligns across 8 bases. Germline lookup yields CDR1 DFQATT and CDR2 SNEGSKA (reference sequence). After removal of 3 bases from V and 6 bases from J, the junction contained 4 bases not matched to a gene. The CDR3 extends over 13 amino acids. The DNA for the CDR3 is TGCAGTGCTAGCAGGGGGCTAGGTCAGCCCCAGCATTTT. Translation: CSASRGLGQPQHF.

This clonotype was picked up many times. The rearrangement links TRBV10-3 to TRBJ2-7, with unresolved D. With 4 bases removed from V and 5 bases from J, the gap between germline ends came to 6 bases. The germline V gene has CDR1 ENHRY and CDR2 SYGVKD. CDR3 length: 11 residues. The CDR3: CAISGSDEQYF. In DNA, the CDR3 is TGTGCCATCAGTGGCAGTGACGAGCAGTACTTC.

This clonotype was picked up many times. DNA for the CDR3: TGCAGTGCCTCGTCCGGGACAGTTAATGAAAAACTGTTTTTT. Residues: CSASSGTVNEKLFF. This sequence joins TRBV20-1 and TRBJ1-4; 7 bases match TRBD1. After removal of 6 bases from V and 4 bases from J, the junction contained 8 bases not matched to a gene. CDR3 length: 14 residues. Per germline, CDR1 DFQATT and CDR2 SNEGSKA (reference sequence).

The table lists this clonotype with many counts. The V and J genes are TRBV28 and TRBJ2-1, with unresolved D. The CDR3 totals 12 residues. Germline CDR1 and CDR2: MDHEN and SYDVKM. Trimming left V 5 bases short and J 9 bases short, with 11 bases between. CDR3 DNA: TGTGCCAGCAGTGCCGGGTATGGTGAGCAGTTCTTC. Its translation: CASSAGYGEQFF.

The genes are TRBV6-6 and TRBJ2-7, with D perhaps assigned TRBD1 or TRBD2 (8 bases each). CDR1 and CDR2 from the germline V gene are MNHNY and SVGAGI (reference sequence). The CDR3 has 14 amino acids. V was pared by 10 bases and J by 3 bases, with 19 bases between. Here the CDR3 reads CATGGGQAGYEQYF. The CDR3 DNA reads TGTGCCACGGGGGGGGGACAGGCAGGCTACGAGCAGTACTTC.

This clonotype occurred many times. In DNA form, the CDR3 reads TGTGCCAGCAGCTCCCGACGTTCCTATGGCTACACCTTC. Residues: CASSSRRSYGYTF. The chain employs TRBV7-2 and TRBJ1-2; D not certain. Trimming stripped 4 bases from V and 4 bases from J, with 10 bases between. Germline V gene sequence: CDR1 SGHTA, CDR2 FQGNSA. There are 13 residues in the CDR3.

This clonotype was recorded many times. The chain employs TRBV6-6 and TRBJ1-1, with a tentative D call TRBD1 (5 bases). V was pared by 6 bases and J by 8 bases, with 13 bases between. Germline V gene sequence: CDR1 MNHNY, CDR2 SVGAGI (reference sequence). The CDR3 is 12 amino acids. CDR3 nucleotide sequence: TGTGCCAGCAGACCCGGGGGTCGGGAAGCTTTCTTT. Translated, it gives CASRPGGREAFF.

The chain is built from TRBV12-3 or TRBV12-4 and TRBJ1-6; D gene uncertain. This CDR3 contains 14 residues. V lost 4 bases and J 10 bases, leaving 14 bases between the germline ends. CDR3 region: CASSSGIKGSPLHF. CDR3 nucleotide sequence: TGTGCCAGCAGTTCCGGGATTAAGGGCTCACCCCTCCACTTT.